Given below is one TCR beta chain in context. This sample was taken from a study of blood T cell repertoires in COVID-19. Study as a whole: Italy, Spain and the United States were the sources of the convalescent and acute COVID-19 samples. The analysed material was cDNA or gDNA that came from T cells, B-cell-depleted T cells, or PBMCs.

The V gene lost 6 bases and the J gene lost 2 bases, with 4 bases spanning the gap. The V gene's germline CDR1 is SNHLY and CDR2 FYNNEI. CDR3 length equals 11 residues. The authors' processing: Estimation of nucleated cell counts relied on the amplification of reference gene primers. Clones were read by immunoSEQ multiplex PCR, and TCRdb kept only the in-frame ones, dropping some. Clonal size and the V and J genes are those of that table, whereas D and trimming came from the DNA. The repertoire consists of roughly 69,000 clones, with roughly 85% occurring once and the leading ten covering about 5%. Material for sequencing was peripheral blood. The receptor was derived from a human donor in a cohort sampled during active COVID-19. The gene calls are TRBV2 and TRBJ2-5; D unclear. The CDR3 bases are TGTGCCAGCAGCCAGCAAGAGACCCAGTACTTC. It encodes CASSQQETQYF.